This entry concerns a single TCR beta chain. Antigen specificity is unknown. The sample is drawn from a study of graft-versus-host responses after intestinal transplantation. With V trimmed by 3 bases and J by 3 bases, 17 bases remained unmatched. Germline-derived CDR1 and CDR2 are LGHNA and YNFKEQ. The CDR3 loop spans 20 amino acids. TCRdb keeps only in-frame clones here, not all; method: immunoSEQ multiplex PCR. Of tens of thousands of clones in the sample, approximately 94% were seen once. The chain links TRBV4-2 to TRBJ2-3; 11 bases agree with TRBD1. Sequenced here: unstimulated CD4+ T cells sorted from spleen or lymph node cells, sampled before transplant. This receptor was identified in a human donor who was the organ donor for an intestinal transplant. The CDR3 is CASSHRTGGALMEGTDTQYF. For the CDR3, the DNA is TGTGCCAGCAGCCATAGGACAGGGGGCGCGTTGATGGAGGGGACAGATACGCAGTATTTT.